This is a list of T cell receptor beta chains from one sample in a study of shared clonotypes between healthy human individuals. Sequenced by immunoSEQ multiplex PCR; TCRdb stores in-frame clones only, minus some. The data contain fewer than 700,000 clones, about 95% of them singletons. Sequencing was carried out using naive CD8+ T cells sorted from blood. These receptors all stem from a woman under 40 in good health. CDR3s include the opening cysteine and the closing phenylalanine or tryptophan. D genes are given only for firm matches. Size is omitted from some rows. Given values are once, few, many or a class for expanded clones.

.,.,TRBV27,TRBJ2-5,TGTGCCAGCAGTTTCACAGGGCTCGGCGAGACCCAGTACTTC,CASSFTGLGETQYF
.,.,TRBV6-5,TRBJ2-1,TGTGCCAGCAGTCCGACACGTCAATACAATGAGCAGTTCTTC,CASSPTRQYNEQFF
TRBD1,.,TRBV5-4,TRBJ2-7,TGTGCCAGCAGCAAGGACAGGTCCTCCTACGAGCAGTACTTC,CASSKDRSSYEQYF
.,.,TRBV27,TRBJ2-7,TGTGCCAGCATGGGCGGGACCTCCGGGCGTGGAGAGCAGTACTTC,CASMGGTSGRGEQYF
.,.,TRBV7-9,TRBJ1-1,TGTGCCAGCAGCTTAGAGGGCAGTCGTTACACTGAAGCTTTCTTT,CASSLEGSRYTEAFF
.,.,TRBV27,TRBJ2-1,TGTGCCAGCAGTTTAGGGGTGGGCAGTTCCTACAATGAGCAGTTCTTC,CASSLGVGSSYNEQFF
TRBD1,.,TRBV27,TRBJ2-7,TGTGCCAGCAGTTACTCGACAGGGAATCTCCTCGACGAGCAGTACTTC,CASSYSTGNLLDEQYF
TRBD2,.,TRBV5-1,TRBJ2-1,TGCGCCAGCAGCTTGGGACTAGCGGGAATCGATGAGCAGTTCTTC,CASSLGLAGIDEQFF
TRBD1,.,TRBV4-1,TRBJ1-1,TGCGCCAGCAGCCAAGAGATGTCGACAGGGCATTACACTGAAGCTTTCTTT,CASSQEMSTGHYTEAFF
TRBD1,once,TRBV5-1,TRBJ2-5,TGCGCCAGCAGCCCGGGACAGTGGACTCAAGAGACCCAGTACTTC,CASSPGQWTQETQYF
.,.,TRBV10-2,TRBJ2-2,TGCGCCAGCACCCCCACAGGGCTGGCCGGGGAGCTGTTTTTT,CASTPTGLAGELFF
.,.,TRBV7-2,TRBJ2-1,TGTGCCAGCAGCCTTGGACTCTACAATGAGCAGTTCTTC,CASSLGLYNEQFF
.,once,TRBV6-5,TRBJ2-1,TGTGCCAGCAGCCAGGGGGGTGAGCAGTTCTTC,CASSQGGEQFF
.,.,TRBV28,TRBJ2-1,TGTGCCAGCAGTCCCCCCTCGGGGTGGGAGCAGTTCTTC,CASSPPSGWEQFF
TRBD1,.,TRBV11-2,TRBJ2-7,TGTGCCAGCAGCTTAGGGACAGGGGTCCCCTACGAGCAGTACTTC,CASSLGTGVPYEQYF
.,.,TRBV7-6,TRBJ2-2,TGTGCCAGCAGCTTAAACCGGGACGCGCCGGGGGAGCTGTTTTTT,CASSLNRDAPGELFF
.,.,TRBV15,TRBJ2-7,TGTGCCACCAGCAGAGTTCCCCTCCCCGGGTCAGGCTACGAGCAGTACTTC,CATSRVPLPGSGYEQYF
TRBD2,.,TRBV9,TRBJ2-7,TGTGCCAGCAGCTACGGACTAGCGGGCTACGAGCAGTACTTC,CASSYGLAGYEQYF
TRBD2,.,TRBV6-4,TRBJ2-3,TGTGCCAGCAGGACAAGTATCAGGGACTATCGAGATACGCAGTATTTT,CASRTSIRDYRDTQYF
.,.,TRBV2,TRBJ1-6,TGTGCCAGCAGCGAGAGCTCCTATAATTCACCCCTCCACTTT,CASSESSYNSPLHF
.,.,TRBV5-4,TRBJ1-3,TGTGCCAGCAGCTTGGAGGTCTCGGACTCTGGAAACACCATATATTTT,CASSLEVSDSGNTIYF
TRBD2,.,TRBV5-1,TRBJ2-1,TGCGCCAGCAGCTTGGGCGTACTAGCGGGATTTGAGTACAATGAGCAGTTCTTC,CASSLGVLAGFEYNEQFF
TRBD1,.,TRBV19,TRBJ1-2,TGTGCCAGTAGTTCCGGACAGGCCTACTATGGCTACACCTTC,CASSSGQAYYGYTF
TRBD1,.,TRBV7-6,TRBJ2-6,TGTGCCAGCAGCCTTGACAGGGGTGGCTCTGGGGCCAACGTCCTGACTTTC,CASSLDRGGSGANVLTF
.,.,TRBV30,TRBJ2-1,TGTGCCTGGAGTGTTCTTAACCGTGAGCAGTTCTTC,CAWSVLNREQFF
.,.,TRBV5-4,TRBJ2-7,TGTGCCAGCAGCTTGGAGAGCTCCTACGAGCAGTACTTC,CASSLESSYEQYF
TRBD2,.,TRBV27,TRBJ2-1,TGTGCCAGCAGTTTCGGACTAGCGGGTATCCATGAGCAGTTCTTC,CASSFGLAGIHEQFF
.,.,TRBV5-6,TRBJ2-7,TGTGCCAGCAGCGGATACTCGTCGAGCTCCTACGAGCAGTACTTC,CASSGYSSSSYEQYF
.,few,TRBV7-9,TRBJ1-2,TGTGCCAGCATAGATCAGGGAGGCGGGGGAGAGTACTATGGCTACACCTTC,CASIDQGGGGEYYGYTF
TRBD1,.,TRBV14,TRBJ2-1,TGTGCCAGCAGCCTAGGGGGCCGACGTGAGCAGTTCTTC,CASSLGGRREQFF
.,.,TRBV27,TRBJ2-7,TGTGCCAGCAGGGGACCCGGGGATTACGAGCAGTACTTC,CASRGPGDYEQYF
TRBD1,.,TRBV7-9,TRBJ2-7,TGTGCCAGCAGCCCCCGGGACAGGGTCGGCGAGCAGTACTTC,CASSPRDRVGEQYF
.,once,TRBV27,TRBJ2-2,TGTGCCAGCGGGGCCGTGAACCCAACAGCCGGGGAGCTGTTTTTT,CASGAVNPTAGELFF
.,.,TRBV11-2,TRBJ2-7,TGTGCCAGCAGCTTAGATTGGCCCGAGCAGTACTTC,CASSLDWPEQYF
.,.,TRBV7-9,TRBJ2-5,TGTGCCAGCAGTAAACCGGGCCCCAGTGGGGGGCAAGAGACCCAGTACTTC,CASSKPGPSGGQETQYF
.,.,TRBV30,TRBJ1-1,TGTGCCTGGGGTGAGGGTGAAGCTTTCTTT,CAWGEGEAFF
.,.,TRBV7-2,TRBJ2-1,TGTGCCAGCAGCTTATGGGGAGTCGATTTTGGTGAGCAGTTCTTC,CASSLWGVDFGEQFF
.,.,TRBV29-1,TRBJ2-5,TGCAGCGTTAACCCTACGGACAGTCAAGAGACCCAGTACTTC,CSVNPTDSQETQYF
TRBD2,.,TRBV28,TRBJ2-1,TGTGCCAGCAGTTTGTTAGCGGGAGCTCACTCCTACAATGAGCAGTTCTTC,CASSLLAGAHSYNEQFF
.,.,TRBV6-6,TRBJ2-5,TGTGCCAGCAGTTACACCTTGACGGGTGAGGGGGAGACCCAGTACTTC,CASSYTLTGEGETQYF
.,.,TRBV7-9,TRBJ2-7,TGTGCCAGCAGAAACTCCGGGACTCACTACGAGCAGTACTTC,CASRNSGTHYEQYF
TRBD1,.,TRBV19,TRBJ2-7,TGTGCCAGTAGTATATGGCCAGGGGGCGTCTACGAGCAGTACTTC,CASSIWPGGVYEQYF
.,.,TRBV27,TRBJ2-1,TGTGCCAGCACTGGAGGTTCCTACAATGAGCAGTTCTTC,CASTGGSYNEQFF
TRBD2,.,TRBV5-4,TRBJ2-7,TGTGCCAGCAGCCCCGGGACTAGCGGGAGGGCCTCCTACGAGCAGTACTTC,CASSPGTSGRASYEQYF
TRBD1,.,TRBV2,TRBJ1-5,TGTGCCAGTACAGGGGGTATTCAGCCCCAGCATTTT,CASTGGIQPQHF